The 30 T cell receptor beta chains reported below all come from one sample, sequenced in a study of blood T cells in healthy people across ages. Next came a second PCR, run for roughly 6 to 11 cycles, which used a sample-barcoded 5' primer along with a J-beta primer mix. TCRdb itself ran the 5' RACE reads through MiXCR, one entry per CDR3 protein. Of some 1.4 million distinct CDR3 sequences detected, approximately 40% appear once; the ten largest clones hold roughly 7.9%. The sequenced sample was blood. The receptors here all came from a woman aged 18 to 35 in good health.

The V gene is TRBV7-6, the J gene TRBJ2-3; TRBD2 might be the D (6 bases). This CDR3 region has 16 residues. Germline-derived CDR1 and CDR2 are SGHVS and FNYEAQ. Trimming took off 1 base at V and 2 bases at J, with 13 bases between the two ends. CDR3 protein: CASSLGPAGLTDTQYF. In nucleotides, the CDR3 is TGTGCCAGCAGCTTAGGCCCAGCGGGCCTCACAGATACGCAGTATTTT.

In this sample, this clonotype turned up a few times. The chain joins TRBV11-2 to TRBJ2-1; perhaps D is TRBD1 or TRBD2 (6 bases each). CDR1 and CDR2 (germline): SGHAT, FQNNGV. The CDR3 length is 16 residues. V shed 6 bases and J shed 3 bases, with 18 bases lying between them. The CDR3 reads CASRPLGGAGYNEQFF. CDR3 bases: TGTGCCAGCAGACCATTAGGGGGAGCGGGCTACAATGAGCAGTTCTTC.

As for this clonotype: The junction differs from germline at one of its ends, possibly a read error. The J gene is TRBJ2-1, the V gene TRBV7-2, with TRBD2 matching 8 bases. From germline, CDR1 is SGHTA and CDR2 FQGNSA. The CDR3 sequence is 14 residues long. The DNA for the CDR3 is TGTGCCAGCGGGGGGGGACTAGGGGTTGGTGAGCGGTTCTTC. It codes for CASGGGLGVGERFF.

This clonotype has a handful of counts. The chain recombines TRBV10-3 with TRBJ1-2; 12 nucleotides match TRBD1. J gave up 4 bases and V 3 bases, and 3 bases lay outside the gene matches. Germline V lookup: CDR1 ENHRY, CDR2 SYGVKD. There are 15 residues in the CDR3. The DNA of the CDR3 is TGTGCCATCAGTGAAGGGACAGGGGGCGGCTATGGCTACACCTTC. It translates to CAISEGTGGGYGYTF.

The sample holds a few counts of this clonotype. The genes are TRBV20-1 and TRBJ2-5; 7 positions match TRBD2. The CDR3 is 14 residues long. Germline CDR1 and CDR2: DFQATT and SNEGSKA (reference sequence). V lost 0 bases, J lost 2 bases, and 3 bases stayed unmatched. CDR3 sequence: CSARETSRQETQYF. The CDR3 coding sequence is TGCAGTGCTAGAGAGACTAGCAGGCAAGAGACCCAGTACTTC.

This clonotype was picked up a small number of times. This chain uses TRBV25-1 with TRBJ1-2; D is unclear. The CDR3 contains 14 residues. The V and J ends lost 0 bases and 8 bases respectively, with 13 bases between them. The germline gives CDR1 MGHDK, CDR2 SYGVNS. CDR3 region: CASSEYFSGEGYTF. CDR3 sequence (DNA): TGTGCCAGCAGTGAATATTTTTCTGGTGAAGGCTACACCTTC.

V and J are TRBV29-1 and TRBJ2-5; D gene unclear. The end of the DNA is better explained by TRBJ2-7, so the J call may be wrong. Germline V lookup: CDR1 SQVTM, CDR2 ANQGSEA. The CDR3 is made up of 12 amino acids. CDR3 sequence (DNA): TGCAGCGTCGGAATTTGGGGATACGAGCAGTACTTC. Protein sequence: CSVGIWGYEQYF.

The rearrangement joins TRBV20-1 to TRBJ1-2, with TRBD1 matching 10 bases. CDR1 DFQATT and CDR2 SNEGSKA come from the germline V gene (reference sequence). V shed 5 bases and J 8 bases; nucleotides not matched to a gene: 8. CDR3 length equals 13 residues. CDR3 in amino acids: CSAPDRGLGGYTF. The CDR3 DNA reads as TGCAGTGCTCCCGACAGGGGGCTAGGCGGCTACACCTTC.

The chain employs TRBV12-3 or TRBV12-4 and TRBJ1-6; 8 bases align to TRBD1. The length of the CDR3 is 16 residues. Trimming cost V 7 bases and J 6 bases; bases outside gene matches: 11. The CDR3 is CASNPTPGGGNSPLHF. DNA of the CDR3: TGTGCCAGCAACCCTACCCCAGGGGGCGGTAATTCACCCCTCCACTTT.

The sample holds a few counts of this clonotype. The chain couples TRBV5-5 to TRBJ2-7; tentatively, D is TRBD1 or TRBD2 (5 bases each). The V end was cut by 4 bases, the J end by 0 bases, with 14 bases between. CDR1 is SGHKS, CDR2 YYEKEE, per germline (reference sequence). The CDR3 is 15 amino acids. DNA for the CDR3: TGTGCCAGCAGCCCCGGGGCAGCCATCTCCTACGAGCAGTACTTC. This sequence encodes CASSPGAAISYEQYF.

The gene calls are TRBV4-2 and TRBJ1-1, with 7 positions matching TRBD1. This CDR3 is built from 15 residues. Per the germline V gene, CDR1 is LGHNA and CDR2 is YNFKEQ. The trim removed 2 bases at V and 1 base at J, leaving 4 bases unmatched. CDR3 region: CASSQTDRANTEAFF. In DNA form, the CDR3 reads TGTGCCAGCAGCCAAACCGACAGGGCGAACACTGAAGCTTTCTTT.

The V call is TRBV5-6, the J call TRBJ2-2; 8 positions match TRBD1. Germline CDR1 reads SGHDT; CDR2 reads YYEEEE. The length of the CDR3 is 16 residues. After removal of 0 bases from V and 7 bases from J, the junction contained 8 bases not matched to a gene. CDR3 loop: CASSLAGTGAIGELFF. CDR3 sequence (DNA): TGTGCCAGCAGCTTGGCCGGGACAGGAGCGATCGGGGAGCTGTTTTTT.

This rearrangement joins TRBV20-1 to TRBJ2-4; D gene unclear. TRBJ2-5 explains the end of the DNA better; the J call may be wrong. CDR3 length: 12 amino acids. Germline assignment: CDR1 DFQATT and CDR2 SNEGSKA (reference sequence). The DNA for the CDR3 is TGCAGTGCCCCTTCGGTAATGGAGACCCAGTACTTC. This translates into CSAPSVMETQYF.

CDR3 nucleotides: TGTGCCAGCAGTTCACCGATGGGACAGGTCAACACTGAAGCTTTCTTT. Residues: CASSSPMGQVNTEAFF. This chain uses TRBV28 with TRBJ1-1; 8 bases line up with TRBD1. Germline lookup yields CDR1 MDHEN and CDR2 SYDVKM. The V gene end was trimmed by 4 bases and the J gene end by 2 bases; junction bases not matched to a gene: 9. CDR3 length: 16 amino acids.

V usage is TRBV29-1 and J usage is TRBJ2-4; weak D call: TRBD2 (6 bases). The better agreement between TRBJ2-5 and the DNA end casts doubt on the J call. The CDR3 has 14 amino acids. The germline gives CDR1 SQVTM, CDR2 ANQGSEA. The CDR3 DNA follows: TGCAGCGTTCACTATGGTGGTAGCGGTAAGACCCAGTACTTC. Amino acids: CSVHYGGSGKTQYF.

The chain combines TRBV2 with TRBJ2-3; D possibly corresponds to TRBD2 (5 bases). The germline V gene encodes CDR1 SNHLY and CDR2 FYNNEI. This CDR3 is 13 amino acids long. The V and J ends lost 4 bases and 6 bases respectively, with 11 bases between them. In DNA form, the CDR3 reads TGTGCCAGCAGTGCCGGGGAGTGGGATACGCAGTATTTT. Translated, it gives CASSAGEWDTQYF.

At least ten counts were recorded for this clonotype. The genes are TRBV7-2 and TRBJ2-5; D unclear. V lost 2 bases and J 5 bases, leaving 6 bases between the germline ends. CDR3 size: 12 residues. Germline CDR1 SGHTA, CDR2 FQGNSA. This CDR3 reads CASSLWRETQYF. CDR3 DNA: TGTGCCAGCAGCTTATGGCGGGAGACCCAGTACTTC.

This rearrangement joins TRBV12-3 or TRBV12-4 to TRBJ2-5; TRBD1 or TRBD2 may be the D gene (5 bases each). The CDR3 is made up of 12 amino acids. The V end was cut by 5 bases, the J end by 12 bases, with 16 bases between. Here the CDR3 reads CASSPSGTAEYF. In DNA, the CDR3 is TGTGCCAGCAGTCCATCCGGGACGGCGGAGTACTTC.

In its sample, this clonotype was seen once. This rearrangement joins TRBV24-1 to TRBJ2-7; D remains ambiguous. Germline CDR1 is KGHDR and CDR2 is SFDVKD. Trimming removed 0 bases from V and 2 bases from J, with 16 bases in between. There are 17 residues in the CDR3. This chain's CDR3 is CATSDLQVQPRAYEQYF. The DNA of the CDR3 is TGTGCCACCAGTGATTTGCAAGTTCAACCTCGAGCCTACGAGCAGTACTTC.

The rearrangement joins TRBV20-1 to TRBJ2-5, with D unclear. This CDR3 contains 14 residues. V was pared by 1 base and J by 1 base, with 10 bases between. The V gene's germline CDR1 is DFQATT and CDR2 SNEGSKA (reference sequence). CDR3 DNA sequence: TGCAGTGCTAGAGCAAGTACCACCCAAGAGACCCAGTACTTC. It is translated as CSARASTTQETQYF.

V is TRBV2 and J is TRBJ2-1; D is possibly TRBD2 (6 bases). With 6 bases removed from V and 10 bases from J, the gap between germline ends came to 13 bases. The CDR3 totals 12 residues. Germline lookup yields CDR1 SNHLY and CDR2 FYNNEI. CDR3 coding DNA: TGTGCCAGCAGGGGGACTTACGGGGAGCAGTTCTTC. It translates to CASRGTYGEQFF.

The V and J genes are TRBV7-2 and TRBJ2-5, with 9 bases fitting TRBD2. CDR3 size: 16 residues. Germline CDR1 and CDR2: SGHTA and FQGNSA. V shed 5 bases, J shed 1 base, and the junction held 8 bases outside the gene matches. CDR3 sequence reads: CASSPLAGASQETQYF. CDR3 DNA: TGTGCCAGCAGCCCTTTAGCGGGAGCAAGCCAAGAGACCCAGTACTTC.

This rearrangement joins TRBV6-6 to TRBJ2-7; 10 bases match TRBD2. The CDR3 totals 16 residues. The V gene's germline CDR1 is MNHNY and CDR2 SVGAGI (reference sequence). V was pared by 4 bases and J by 2 bases, with 8 bases of the junction left unmatched. The CDR3 is CASSSHLAGETYEQYF. The CDR3 DNA is TGTGCCAGCAGTTCACATCTAGCGGGGGAAACCTACGAGCAGTACTTC.

This chain uses TRBV20-1 with TRBJ2-5, with 11 bases fitting TRBD2. This CDR3 contains 14 residues. Trimming at V came to 5 bases and at J to 11 bases, leaving 13 bases not matched to a gene. The germline V gene has CDR1 DFQATT and CDR2 SNEGSKA (reference sequence). The CDR3 nucleotides are TGCAGTGCTCCAACCGTAGCGGGAGGGCCTGTGCAGTACTTC. As protein: CSAPTVAGGPVQYF.

This clonotype has just a few counts. The chain carries TRBV2 and TRBJ2-3; the match to TRBD1 covers 9 bases. The J segment lost 2 bases and the V segment lost 3 bases, leaving 3 bases of the junction unmatched. CDR1 is SNHLY and CDR2 is FYNNEI in the germline V gene. The CDR3 sequence is 15 residues long. CDR3 DNA: TGTGCCAGCAGTGACTGGGACAGGGACACAGATACGCAGTATTTT. It translates to CASSDWDRDTDTQYF.

A single count supports this clonotype. The chain uses TRBV6-7 and TRBJ2-7; 10 bases map to TRBD2. TRBV6-7 is identified as an open reading frame with a role that is uncertain. Trimming cost V 7 bases and J 7 bases; bases outside gene matches: 10. CDR3 length: 14 residues. The CDR3 coding sequence is TGTGCCAGCATGGACCTAGCGGGAGACCTAGAGCAGTACTTC. Translation: CASMDLAGDLEQYF.

The rearrangement links TRBV5-1 to TRBJ2-5, with D perhaps TRBD1 or TRBD2 (5 bases each). Germline V gives CDR1 SGHRS, CDR2 YFSETQ. The CDR3 runs 15 residues. The V end lost 0 bases, the J end lost 4 bases, and 13 bases lay between the germline ends. The CDR3 DNA reads as TGCGCCAGCAGCTTGGCCGCTAGCACAGGAGAGACCCAGTACTTC. Its translation is CASSLAASTGETQYF.

The chain couples TRBV29-1 to TRBJ2-7; D possibly corresponds to TRBD2 (6 bases). The length of the CDR3 is 14 residues. The germline gives CDR1 SQVTM, CDR2 ANQGSEA. The ends were cut back, 1 base at V and 5 bases at J, with 15 bases in the middle. This CDR3 is CSVEAPREPNEQYF. The CDR3 DNA is TGCAGCGTTGAAGCCCCCCGGGAGCCCAACGAGCAGTACTTC.

The DNA of the CDR3 is TGTGCCAGCAGCAAAGCAGGGCCGGTTGAGGGAGGCTATGGCTACACCTTC. Encoded protein: CASSKAGPVEGGYGYTF. V is TRBV21-1 and J is TRBJ1-2. TRBV21-1 is termed a pseudogene. The CDR3 extends over 17 amino acids.

The chain couples TRBV20-1 to TRBJ2-1; D unclear. This CDR3 region has 14 residues. V gave up 5 bases and J gave up 3 bases, with 14 bases separating them. Germline V gene lookup returns CDR1 DFQATT and CDR2 SNEGSKA (reference sequence). The CDR3 nucleotides are TGCAGTGCTGAGCCCCGGACGGACTACAATGAGCAGTTCTTC. Encoded protein: CSAEPRTDYNEQFF.